These T cell receptor beta chains were read from a single sample in a study of T cell responses to AZD1222 COVID-19 vaccine. Only in-frame clones appear in the TCRdb table, and some are missing; sequencing was by immunoSEQ multiplex PCR. The table shows around 180,000 clones, with approximately 86% occurring only once. Sequencing was performed on peripheral blood, taken on day 0 of AZD1222 vaccination. Receptors originate from an adult in good health. Each CDR3 is given with its conserved first and last residue. D genes are given only for firm matches. Size values are once, few and many counts, or a class for expanded clones, and some rows have none.

TRBJ2-2 . . TRBV15 TGTGCCACCAGCAGACGCACAGGGTTGAGGGAGCTGTTTTTT CATSRRTGLRELFF
TRBJ1-2 . TRBD1 TRBV10-3 TGTGCCATCAGTGAGACCGGACAGGGACGAAACTATGGCTACACCTTC CAISETGQGRNYGYTF
TRBJ1-4 . TRBD1 TRBV18 TGTGCCAGCTCACCTTATGGACAGGGGGCTAATGAAAAACTGTTTTTT CASSPYGQGANEKLFF
TRBJ1-1 once . TRBV5-4 TGTGCCAGCCGCTCAGGGGAACGCACTGAAGCTTTCTTT CASRSGERTEAFF
TRBJ2-2 . . TRBV10-3 TGTGCCATCAGTGAGACAGACACCGGGGAGCTGTTTTTT CAISETDTGELFF
TRBJ2-1 . TRBD2 TRBV6-2/TRBV6-3 TGTGCCAGCAGTTACTCCGGGGGGGGGAATGAGCAGTTCTTC CASSYSGGGNEQFF
TRBJ2-2 . . TRBV7-2 TGTGCCAGCAGCCCGAGACTAAACACCGGGGAGCTGTTTTTT CASSPRLNTGELFF
TRBJ2-1 . . TRBV27 TGTGCCAGTCAAACAGGGAGTAGTGAGCAGTTCTTC CASQTGSSEQFF
TRBJ2-5 . TRBD1 TRBV2 TGTGCCAGCAGTGACGTCGACAGGGGTGGTCAAGAGACCCAGTACTTC CASSDVDRGGQETQYF
TRBJ1-6 few . TRBV10-2 TGCGCCAGCAGTCGGGACCCAAACTATAATTCACCCCTCCACTTT CASSRDPNYNSPLHF
TRBJ2-5 . . TRBV6-6 TGTGCCAGCAGTTACTCGAGAGATCAAGAGACCCAGTACTTC CASSYSRDQETQYF
TRBJ2-3 once TRBD2 TRBV9 TGTGCCAGCAGCGTACGTGGGGGGGAAAGCACAGATACGCAGTATTTT CASSVRGGESTDTQYF
TRBJ1-2 . . TRBV7-6 TGTGCCAGCAGCTCCGGGGGGAGGAACTATGGCTACACCTTC CASSSGGRNYGYTF
TRBJ1-1 . . TRBV6-5 TGTGCCAGCAGTTTGGGTCGGGTGCAAGTCACTGAAGCTTTCTTT CASSLGRVQVTEAFF
TRBJ2-5 once . TRBV5-8 TGTGCCAGCAGCGGCAGGACTACATACCAAGAGACCCAGTACTTC CASSGRTTYQETQYF
TRBJ1-2 . . TRBV30 TGTGCCTGGAGTGTCCGTCAGGGATATGGCTACACCTTC CAWSVRQGYGYTF
TRBJ2-7 . . TRBV18 TGTGCCAGCTCACCTCTCGGGCGGAAGAACTACGAGCAGTACTTC CASSPLGRKNYEQYF
TRBJ1-1 once . TRBV28 TGTGCCAGCCATCCCGCGCGGTACACTGAAGCTTTCTTT CASHPARYTEAFF
TRBJ1-4 . . TRBV10-3 TGTGCCACGAGCGTGTCAACTAATGAAAAACTGTTTTTT CATSVSTNEKLFF
TRBJ1-5 . TRBD1 TRBV4-3 TGCGCCAGCAGCCAAGGACAGGGCGATCAGCCCCAGCATTTT CASSQGQGDQPQHF
TRBJ2-3 . TRBD2 TRBV9 TGTGCCAGCAGCGCGACTAGCGGGGGGGCTGCAGATACGCAGTATTTT CASSATSGGAADTQYF
TRBJ2-5 . . TRBV7-9 TGTGCCAGCAGCCCCCCGGTGGGCCAAGAGACCCAGTACTTC CASSPPVGQETQYF
TRBJ1-1 . . TRBV6-5 TGTGCCAGCAGTACTACCGGGGGTGTGAACACTGAAGCTTTCTTT CASSTTGGVNTEAFF
TRBJ2-7 . . TRBV6-5 TGTGCCAGCGATGGAGTTAGCGAGCGTAGGGAGCAGTACTTC CASDGVSERREQYF
TRBJ1-2 . TRBD1 TRBV30 TGTGCCTGGGCTGCCGGACAGGGATACTATGGCTACACCTTC CAWAAGQGYYGYTF